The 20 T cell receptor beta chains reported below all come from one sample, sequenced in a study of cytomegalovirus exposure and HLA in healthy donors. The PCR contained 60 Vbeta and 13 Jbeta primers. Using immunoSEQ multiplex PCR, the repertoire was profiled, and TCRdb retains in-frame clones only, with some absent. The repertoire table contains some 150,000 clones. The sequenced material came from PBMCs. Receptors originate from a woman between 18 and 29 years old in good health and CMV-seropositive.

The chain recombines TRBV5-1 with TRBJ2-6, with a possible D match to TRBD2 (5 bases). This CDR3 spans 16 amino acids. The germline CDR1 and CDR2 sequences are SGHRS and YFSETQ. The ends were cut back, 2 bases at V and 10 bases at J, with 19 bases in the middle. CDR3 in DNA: TGCGCCAGCAGCTTTGACGGGATATCCTTCGGGAACGTCCTGACTTTC. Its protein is CASSFDGISFGNVLTF.

This CDR3 reads CASSESGGQGEQYF. CDR3 nucleotide sequence: TGTGCCAGCAGCGAGTCGGGGGGGCAAGGCGAGCAGTACTTC. This rearrangement joins TRBV6-1 to TRBJ2-7, with 8 bases aligning to TRBD2. Germline assignment: CDR1 MNHNS and CDR2 SASEGT. The CDR3 spans 14 residues. Germline trimming cut 6 bases from V and 6 bases from J; bases unmatched to any gene: 10.

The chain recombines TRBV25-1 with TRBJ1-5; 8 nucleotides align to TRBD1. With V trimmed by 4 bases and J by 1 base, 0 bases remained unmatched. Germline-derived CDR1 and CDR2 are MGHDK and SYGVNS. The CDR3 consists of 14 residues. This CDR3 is CASSGTGSNQPQHF. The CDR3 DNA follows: TGTGCCAGCAGTGGGACAGGGAGCAATCAGCCCCAGCATTTT.

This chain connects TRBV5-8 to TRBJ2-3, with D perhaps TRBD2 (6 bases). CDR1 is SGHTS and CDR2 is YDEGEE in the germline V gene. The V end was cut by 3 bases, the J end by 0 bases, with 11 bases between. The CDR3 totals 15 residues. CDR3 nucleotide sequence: TGTGCCAGCAGCTGGAGAGGGACTAGCACAGATACGCAGTATTTT. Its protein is CASSWRGTSTDTQYF. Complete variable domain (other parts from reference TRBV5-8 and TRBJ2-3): EAGVTQSPTHLIKTRGQQATLRCSPISGHTSVYWYQQALGLGLQFLLWYDEGEERNRGNFPPRFSGRQFPNYSSELNVNALELEDSALYLCASSWRGTSTDTQYFGPGTRLTVL.

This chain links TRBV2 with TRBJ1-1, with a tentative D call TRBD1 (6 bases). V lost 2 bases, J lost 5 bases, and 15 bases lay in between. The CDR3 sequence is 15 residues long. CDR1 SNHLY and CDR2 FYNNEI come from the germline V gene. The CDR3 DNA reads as TGTGCCAGCAGTGAATGGGGGGGGCTAGGAACTGAAGCTTTCTTT. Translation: CASSEWGGLGTEAFF.

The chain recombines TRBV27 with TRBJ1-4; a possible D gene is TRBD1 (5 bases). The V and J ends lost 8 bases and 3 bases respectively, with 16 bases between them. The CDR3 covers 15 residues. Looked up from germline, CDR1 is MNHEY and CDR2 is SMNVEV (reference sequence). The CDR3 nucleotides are TGTGCCAGCTCGCTCTATGGGGGGTCTAATGAAAAACTGTTTTTT. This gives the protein CASSLYGGSNEKLFF.

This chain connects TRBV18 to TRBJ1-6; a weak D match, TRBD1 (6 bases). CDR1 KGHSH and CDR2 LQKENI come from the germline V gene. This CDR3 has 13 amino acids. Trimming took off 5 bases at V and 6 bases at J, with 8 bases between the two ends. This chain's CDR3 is CASSGQSNSPLHF. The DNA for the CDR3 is TGTGCCAGCTCAGGACAGAGTAATTCACCCCTCCACTTT.

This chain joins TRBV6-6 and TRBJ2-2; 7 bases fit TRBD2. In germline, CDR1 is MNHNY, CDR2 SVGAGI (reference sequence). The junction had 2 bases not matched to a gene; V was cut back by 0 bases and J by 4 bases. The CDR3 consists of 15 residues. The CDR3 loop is CASSYSGGSTGELFF. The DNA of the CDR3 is TGTGCCAGCAGTTACTCGGGGGGGAGCACCGGGGAGCTGTTTTTT.

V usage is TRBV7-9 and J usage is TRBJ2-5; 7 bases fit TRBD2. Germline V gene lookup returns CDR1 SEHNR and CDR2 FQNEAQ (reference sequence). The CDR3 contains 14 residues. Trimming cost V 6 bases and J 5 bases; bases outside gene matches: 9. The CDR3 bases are TGTGCCAGCAGTGGACTAGTTGCTGGTGAGACCCAGTACTTC. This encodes CASSGLVAGETQYF. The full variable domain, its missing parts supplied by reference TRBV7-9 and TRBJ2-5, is DTGVSQNPRHKITKRGQNVTFRCDPISEHNRLYWYRQTLGQGPEFLTYFQNEAQLEKSRLLSDRFSAERPKGSFSTLEIQRTEQGDSAMYLCASSGLVAGETQYFGPGTRLLVL.

The CDR3 spells CASSAGLAVVGTQYF. The CDR3 bases are TGTGCCAGCAGCGCCGGACTAGCAGTCGTTGGAACCCAGTACTTC. V and J are TRBV6-1 and TRBJ2-5, with TRBD2 matching 8 bases. V lost 6 bases and J lost 8; bases outside the gene matches: 14. The CDR3 is 15 amino acids. The germline gives CDR1 MNHNS, CDR2 SASEGT.

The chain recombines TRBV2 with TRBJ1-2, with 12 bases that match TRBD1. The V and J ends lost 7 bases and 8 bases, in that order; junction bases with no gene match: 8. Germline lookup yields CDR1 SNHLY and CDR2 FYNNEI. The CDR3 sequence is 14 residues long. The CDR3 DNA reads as TGTGCCAGCAATCCGGGACAGGGGGCGCGGGGCTACACCTTC. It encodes CASNPGQGARGYTF.

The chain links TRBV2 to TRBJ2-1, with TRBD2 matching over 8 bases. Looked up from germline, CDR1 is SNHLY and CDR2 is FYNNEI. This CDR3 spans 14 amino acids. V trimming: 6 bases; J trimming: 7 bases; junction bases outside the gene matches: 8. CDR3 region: CASRPGTSRNEQFF. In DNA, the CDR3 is TGTGCCAGCAGGCCCGGGACTAGTAGGAATGAGCAGTTCTTC. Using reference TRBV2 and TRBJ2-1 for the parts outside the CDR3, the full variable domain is EPEVTQTPSHQVTQMGQEVILRCVPISNHLYFYWYRQILGQKVEFLVSFYNNEISEKSEIFDDQFSVERPDGSNFTLKIRSTKLEDSAMYFCASRPGTSRNEQFFGPGTRLTVL.

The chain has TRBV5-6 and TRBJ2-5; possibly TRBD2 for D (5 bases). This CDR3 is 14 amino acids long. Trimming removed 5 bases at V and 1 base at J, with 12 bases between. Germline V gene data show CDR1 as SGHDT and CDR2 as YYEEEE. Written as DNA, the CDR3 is TGTGCCAGCAGTCCCGGGATGGTCCAAGAGACCCAGTACTTC. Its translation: CASSPGMVQETQYF.

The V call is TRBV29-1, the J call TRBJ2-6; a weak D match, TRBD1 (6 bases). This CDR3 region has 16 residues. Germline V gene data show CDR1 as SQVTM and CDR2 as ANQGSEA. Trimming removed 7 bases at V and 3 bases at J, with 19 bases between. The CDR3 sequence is CSAIYGTGFGANVLTF. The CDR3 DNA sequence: TGCAGCGCCATATACGGAACAGGGTTTGGGGCCAACGTCCTGACTTTC.

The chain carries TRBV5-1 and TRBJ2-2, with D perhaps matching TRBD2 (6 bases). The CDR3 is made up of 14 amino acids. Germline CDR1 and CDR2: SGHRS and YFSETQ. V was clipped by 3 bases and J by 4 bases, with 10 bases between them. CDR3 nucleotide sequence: TGCGCCAGCAGCTCCCGGGGGAGCACCGGGGAGCTGTTTTTT. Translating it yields CASSSRGSTGELFF. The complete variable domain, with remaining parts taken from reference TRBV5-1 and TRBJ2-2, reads KAGVTQTPRYLIKTRGQQVTLSCSPISGHRSVSWYQQTPGQGLQFLFEYFSETQRNKGNFPGRFSGRQFSNSRSEMNVSTLELGDSALYLCASSSRGSTGELFFGEGSRLTVL.

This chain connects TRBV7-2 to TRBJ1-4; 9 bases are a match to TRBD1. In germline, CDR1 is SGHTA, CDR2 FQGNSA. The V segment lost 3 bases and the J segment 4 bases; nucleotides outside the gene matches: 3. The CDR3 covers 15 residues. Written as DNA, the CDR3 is TGTGCCAGCAGCTTCCAGACAGGGGGTAATGAAAAACTGTTTTTT. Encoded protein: CASSFQTGGNEKLFF.

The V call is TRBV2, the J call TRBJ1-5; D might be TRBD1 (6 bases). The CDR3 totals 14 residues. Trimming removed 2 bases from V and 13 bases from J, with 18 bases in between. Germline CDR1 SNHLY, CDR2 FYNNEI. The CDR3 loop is CASSESMGGGRQHF. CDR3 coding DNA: TGTGCCAGCAGTGAATCCATGGGCGGGGGCCGACAGCATTTT.

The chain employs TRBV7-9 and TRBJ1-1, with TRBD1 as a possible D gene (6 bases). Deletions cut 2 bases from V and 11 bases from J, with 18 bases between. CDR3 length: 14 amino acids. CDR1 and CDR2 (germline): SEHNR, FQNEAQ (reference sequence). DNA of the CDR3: TGTGCCAGCAGCTTACCTGAAGCAGGGGTGAGGGCTTTCTTT. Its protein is CASSLPEAGVRAFF.

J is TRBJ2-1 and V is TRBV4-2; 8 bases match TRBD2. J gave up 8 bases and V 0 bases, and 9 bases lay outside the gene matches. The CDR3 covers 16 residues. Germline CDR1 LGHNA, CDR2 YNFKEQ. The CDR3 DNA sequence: TGTGCCAGCAGCCAAGACGAGGCGGGGGGCACGGATGAGCAGTTCTTC. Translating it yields CASSQDEAGGTDEQFF.

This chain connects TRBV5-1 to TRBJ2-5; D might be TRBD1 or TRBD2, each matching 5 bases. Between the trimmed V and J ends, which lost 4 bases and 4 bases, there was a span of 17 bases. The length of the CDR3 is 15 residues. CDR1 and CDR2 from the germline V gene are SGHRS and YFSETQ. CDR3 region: CASSLGPTRGETQYF. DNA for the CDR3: TGCGCCAGCAGCCTGGGACCAACAAGAGGAGAGACCCAGTACTTC.